This note documents a single TCR beta chain sequence. Its antigen is not identified. This table comes from immunoSEQ multiplex PCR, and its TCRdb copy is limited to in-frame clones, with some not included. The sample gives under 150,000 clones, roughly 89% of which show up once; more than 4.5% is in the top ten. This sample stems from a study of Ad26.COV2.S vaccination and SARS-CoV-2 variants. General study points: Vaccine recipients showed a spike-specific TCR breadth that was higher than in placebo recipients. Substantial response breadth was reportedly seen for spike-specific CD8+ and CD4+ T cells after vaccination.

The CDR3 sequence is 13 residues long. Germline CDR1 is LNHDA and CDR2 is SQIVND (reference sequence). The V and J ends lost 7 bases and 5 bases, in that order; junction bases with no gene match: 7. The source material was peripheral blood, sampled after recovery from COVID-19. This chain joins TRBV19 and TRBJ1-1; 7 positions agree with TRBD1. The clonotype originates from a human donor who had recovered from COVID-19. The CDR3 loop reads CASTGTGVTEAFF. In DNA form, the CDR3 reads TGTGCCAGTACGGGAACAGGGGTGACTGAAGCTTTCTTT.